The clone carrying this TCR beta chain appeared many times. TCRdb re-called the RACE reads through MiXCR, storing one row per CDR3 protein. Among some 120,000 distinct CDR3 sequences, roughly 9.5% were seen once, and the ten largest hold 1.5% to 2%. This specimen belongs to a study of human T cells and chemical hapten exposure. Germline V gene sequence: CDR1 KGHSH, CDR2 LQKENI. The CDR3 covers 14 residues. Deletions cut 6 bases from V and 1 base from J, with 12 bases between. Sample time point: healthy volunteer bleed at 2 weeks. Total RNA was isolated from unfractionated whole blood. Input material: whole blood. The chain employs TRBV18 and TRBJ1-1, with D tentatively TRBD1 (5 bases). This receptor was identified in a male donor in good health. Some clones in this sample may be carry-over from other donors' samples. CDR3 sequence: CASSPPQGNTEAFF. The CDR3 coding sequence is TGTGCCAGCTCCCCGCCTCAGGGGAACACTGAAGCTTTCTTT.